This T cell receptor (beta chain) originates from a study of blood T cell repertoires in COVID-19. Study as a whole: Researchers got acute and convalescent COVID-19 samples from the United States, Italy and Spain. Nucleic acid was either cDNA or gDNA, and it came from T cells, B-cell-depleted T cells, or PBMCs.

Under the authors' procedure: Reference gene primer amplification gave estimated nucleated cell counts. The table came from immunoSEQ multiplex PCR; TCRdb's copy has only in-frame clones and leaves some out. V and J calls and clone size are given by that table; D and trimming were obtained from the DNA. This sample carries hundreds of thousands of clones, roughly 87% of them seen once, and the ten largest clones take about 2.2%. Germline V lookup: CDR1 MGHRA, CDR2 YSYEKL. V lost 3 bases and J lost 3; bases outside the gene matches: 4. There are 14 residues in the CDR3. The chain combines TRBV4-1 with TRBJ2-7, with TRBD1 matching over 8 bases. Material for sequencing was peripheral blood. This TCR was recovered from a woman between 50 and 59 years old who had recovered from COVID-19. The CDR3 nucleotides are TGCGCCAGCAGCCATAGAGGGACAGGCTACGAGCAGTACTTC. Translated, it gives CASSHRGTGYEQYF.